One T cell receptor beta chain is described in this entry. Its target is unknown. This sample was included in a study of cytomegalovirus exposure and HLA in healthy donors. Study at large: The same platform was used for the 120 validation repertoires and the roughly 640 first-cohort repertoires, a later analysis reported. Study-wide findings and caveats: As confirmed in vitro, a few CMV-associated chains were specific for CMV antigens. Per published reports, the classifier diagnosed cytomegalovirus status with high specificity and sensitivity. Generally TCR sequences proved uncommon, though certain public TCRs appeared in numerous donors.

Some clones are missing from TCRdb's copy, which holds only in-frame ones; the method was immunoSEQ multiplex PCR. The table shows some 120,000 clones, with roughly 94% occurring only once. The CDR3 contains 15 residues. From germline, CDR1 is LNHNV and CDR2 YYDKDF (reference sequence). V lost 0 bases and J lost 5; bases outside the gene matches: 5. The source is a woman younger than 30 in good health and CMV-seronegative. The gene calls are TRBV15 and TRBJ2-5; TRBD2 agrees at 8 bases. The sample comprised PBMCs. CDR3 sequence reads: CATSRETSESETQYF. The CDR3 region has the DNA TGTGCCACCAGCAGAGAGACTAGCGAAAGTGAGACCCAGTACTTC.